Listed here is a single T cell receptor (beta chain). Its antigen is currently unknown. This specimen belongs to a study of T-cell memory formation after mild COVID-19. V lost 4 bases, J lost 5 bases, and 15 bases lay in between. There are 15 residues in the CDR3. Per the germline V gene, CDR1 is SGHTA and CDR2 is FQGNSA. General study findings and limits: Second-wave clones peaking on day 37 lacked confirmed SARS-CoV-2 specificity. Clones contracting day 15 to 85 were balanced CD4/CD8; later expanders leaned CD4+. Largely, contracting CD4+ clones fell within CM and EM, and contracting CD8+ clones within EMRA.

Using constant-segment primers, 5'RACE produced TCR alpha and TCR beta cDNA libraries carrying sample barcodes and UMIs. TCRdb reanalysed the 5' RACE reads using MiXCR and keeps one entry per CDR3 protein. Found here are about 100,000 distinct CDR3 sequences, over 8.5% of them singletons; the top ten hold about two fifths. The chain recombines TRBV7-2 with TRBJ2-1, with D maybe TRBD2 (5 bases). The sequencing input was PBMCs or a T cell subset sorted from them (not recorded which). The sequence was obtained from a man between 18 and 29 years old who had mild COVID-19 (a few samples of this study predate the infection). Cell type and time point are not known. DNA for the CDR3: TGTGCCAGCAGCTCAAAAGGACTCAAAAACAATGAGCAGTTCTTC. Protein sequence: CASSSKGLKNNEQFF.